This TCR beta chain comes out of a study of OX40 agonist ivuxolimab in advanced cancers. Across the whole study: Dosing consisted of intravenous ivuxolimab at 0.01 to 10 mg/kg every 2 weeks. Whole-study results and caveats: Clonal expansion from baseline to week 6 occurred in both CD4+ and CD8+ T cells. Some of the lowest clonal expansion was seen in partial responders at 0.1-3.0 mg/kg.

Assay used: immunoSEQ multiplex PCR; TCRdb lists only in-frame clones, some missing. The table shows tens of thousands of clones, with approximately 90% occurring only once. Concerning this clone: Its specificity is unknown.

The CDR3 is made up of 13 amino acids. CDR1 is MGHRA and CDR2 is YSYEKL in the germline V gene. V was cut by 1 base and J by 3 bases, with 6 bases left in between. Systemic immunosuppression or a history of autoimmune disease excluded patients. Sequences were derived from CD4+ or CD8+ T cells sorted from blood, sampled in a trial of the OX40 agonist ivuxolimab. The receptor's source is an adult with an advanced solid tumor such as melanoma, head and neck, liver or kidney cancer. This chain connects TRBV4-1 to TRBJ1-1; no firm D call. The CDR3: CASSQGTYTEAFF. CDR3 DNA sequence: TGCGCCAGCAGCCAAGGGACCTACACTGAAGCTTTCTTT.